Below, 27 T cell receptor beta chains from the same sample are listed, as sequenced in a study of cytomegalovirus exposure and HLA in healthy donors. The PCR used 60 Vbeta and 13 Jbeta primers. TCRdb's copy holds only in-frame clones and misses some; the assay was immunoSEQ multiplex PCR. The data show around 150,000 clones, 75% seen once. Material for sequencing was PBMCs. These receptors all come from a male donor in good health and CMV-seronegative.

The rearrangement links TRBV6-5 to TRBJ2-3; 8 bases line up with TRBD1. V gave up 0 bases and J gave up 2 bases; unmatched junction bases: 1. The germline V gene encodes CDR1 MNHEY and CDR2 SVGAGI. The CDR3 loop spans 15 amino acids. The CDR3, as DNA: TGTGCCAGCAGTTACTCGGGACAGGACACAGATACGCAGTATTTT. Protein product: CASSYSGQDTDTQYF.

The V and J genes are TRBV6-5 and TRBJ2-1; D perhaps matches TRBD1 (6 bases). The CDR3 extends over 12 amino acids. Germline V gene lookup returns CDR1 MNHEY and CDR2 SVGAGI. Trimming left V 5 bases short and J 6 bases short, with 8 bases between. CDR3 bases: TGTGCCAGCAGTGGGACACTCAATGAGCAGTTCTTC. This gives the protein CASSGTLNEQFF.

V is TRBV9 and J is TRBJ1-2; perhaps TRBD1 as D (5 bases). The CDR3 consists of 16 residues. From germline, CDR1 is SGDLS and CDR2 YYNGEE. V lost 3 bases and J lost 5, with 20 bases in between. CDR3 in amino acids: CASSAGDKRGLYGYTF. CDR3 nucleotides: TGTGCCAGCAGCGCGGGGGATAAACGCGGGTTATATGGCTACACCTTC.

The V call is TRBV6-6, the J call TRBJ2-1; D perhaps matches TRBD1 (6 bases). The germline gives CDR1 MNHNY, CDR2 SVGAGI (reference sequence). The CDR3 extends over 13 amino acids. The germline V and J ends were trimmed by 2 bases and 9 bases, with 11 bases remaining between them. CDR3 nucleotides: TGTGCCAGCAGTTACCACCAGGGGAGTGAGCAGTTCTTC. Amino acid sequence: CASSYHQGSEQFF.

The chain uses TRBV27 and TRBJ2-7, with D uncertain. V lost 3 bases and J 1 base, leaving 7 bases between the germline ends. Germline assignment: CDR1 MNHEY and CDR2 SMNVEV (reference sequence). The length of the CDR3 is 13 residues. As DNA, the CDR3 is TGTGCCAGCAGTTTGCAGGTTTCCTACGAGCAGTACTTC. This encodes CASSLQVSYEQYF.

This CDR3 is CASSPDRPYEQYF. The CDR3 coding sequence is TGCGCCAGCAGCCCGGACAGGCCGTACGAGCAGTACTTC. The gene calls are TRBV5-1 and TRBJ2-5; 7 bases are a match to TRBD1. The J call may be wrong; the DNA end is better matched by TRBJ2-7. Germline V gene data show CDR1 as SGHRS and CDR2 as YFSETQ. CDR3 length equals 13 residues.

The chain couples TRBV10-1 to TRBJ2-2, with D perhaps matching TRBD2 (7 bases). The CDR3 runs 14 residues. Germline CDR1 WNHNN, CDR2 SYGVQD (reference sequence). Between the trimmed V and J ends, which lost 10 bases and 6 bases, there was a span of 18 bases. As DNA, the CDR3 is TGCGCCACCGCGGACGGGGGGCCCCCCGGGGAGCTGTTTTTT. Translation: CATADGGPPGELFF.

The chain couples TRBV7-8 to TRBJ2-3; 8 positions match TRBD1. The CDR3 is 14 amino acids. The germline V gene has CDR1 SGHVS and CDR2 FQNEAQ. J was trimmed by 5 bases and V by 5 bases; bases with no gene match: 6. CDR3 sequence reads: CASSATGGIDTQYF. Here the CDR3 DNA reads TGTGCCAGCAGCGCCACAGGGGGGATAGATACGCAGTATTTT. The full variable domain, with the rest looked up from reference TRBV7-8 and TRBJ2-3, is GAGVSQSPRYKVAKRGQDVALRCDPISGHVSLFWYQQALGQGPEFLTYFQNEAQLDKSGLPSDRFFAERPEGSVSTLKIQRTQQEDSAVYLCASSATGGIDTQYFGPGTRLTVL.

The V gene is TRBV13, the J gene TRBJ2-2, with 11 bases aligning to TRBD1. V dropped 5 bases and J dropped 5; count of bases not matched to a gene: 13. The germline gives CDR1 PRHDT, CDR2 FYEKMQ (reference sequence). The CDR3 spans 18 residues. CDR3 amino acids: CASSQRSRTGGKTGELFF. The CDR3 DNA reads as TGTGCCAGCAGCCAGAGGTCCAGGACAGGGGGCAAAACCGGGGAGCTGTTTTTT. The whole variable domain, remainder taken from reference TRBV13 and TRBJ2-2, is AAGVIQSPRHLIKEKRETATLKCYPIPRHDTVYWYQQGPGQDPQFLISFYEKMQSDKGSIPDRFSAQQFSDYHSELNMSSLELGDSALYFCASSQRSRTGGKTGELFFGEGSRLTVL.

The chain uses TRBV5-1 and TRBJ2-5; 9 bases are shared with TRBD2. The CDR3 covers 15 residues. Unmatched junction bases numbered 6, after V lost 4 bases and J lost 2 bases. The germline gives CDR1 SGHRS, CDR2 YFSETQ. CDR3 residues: CASSPGSGGQETQYF. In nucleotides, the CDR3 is TGCGCCAGCAGCCCCGGGAGCGGGGGGCAAGAGACCCAGTACTTC.

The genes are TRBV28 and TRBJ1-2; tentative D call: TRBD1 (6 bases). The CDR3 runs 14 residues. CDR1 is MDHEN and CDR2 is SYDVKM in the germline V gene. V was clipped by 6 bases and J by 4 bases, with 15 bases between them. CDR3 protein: CASRFPTGSYGYTF. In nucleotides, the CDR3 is TGTGCCAGCAGATTCCCGACAGGTTCCTATGGCTACACCTTC.

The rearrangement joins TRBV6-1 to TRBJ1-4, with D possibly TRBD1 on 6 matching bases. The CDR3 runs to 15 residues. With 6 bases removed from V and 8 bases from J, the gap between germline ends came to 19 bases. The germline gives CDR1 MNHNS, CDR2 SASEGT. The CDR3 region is CASRGRGAEREKLFF. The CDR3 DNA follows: TGTGCCAGCAGAGGTCGGGGGGCCGAAAGAGAAAAACTGTTTTTT.

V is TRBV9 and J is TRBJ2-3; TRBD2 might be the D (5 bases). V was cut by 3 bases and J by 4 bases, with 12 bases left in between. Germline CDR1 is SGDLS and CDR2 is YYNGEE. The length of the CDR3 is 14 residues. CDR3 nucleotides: TGTGCCAGCAGCGGAACTAGTTTCGCAGATACGCAGTATTTT. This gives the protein CASSGTSFADTQYF.

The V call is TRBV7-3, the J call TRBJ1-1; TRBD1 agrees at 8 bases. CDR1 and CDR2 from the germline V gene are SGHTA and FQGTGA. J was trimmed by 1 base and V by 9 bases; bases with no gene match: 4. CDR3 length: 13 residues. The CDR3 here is CASSGQANTEAFF. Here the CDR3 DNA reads TGTGCCAGTTCGGGACAGGCGAACACTGAAGCTTTCTTT.

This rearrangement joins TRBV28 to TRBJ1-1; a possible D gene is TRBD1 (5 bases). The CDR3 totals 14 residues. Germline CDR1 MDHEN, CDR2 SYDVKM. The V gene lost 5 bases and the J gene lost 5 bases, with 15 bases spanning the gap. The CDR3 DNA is TGTGCCAGCAGTATTAGCAGGGTCGGGACTGAAGCTTTCTTT. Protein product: CASSISRVGTEAFF.

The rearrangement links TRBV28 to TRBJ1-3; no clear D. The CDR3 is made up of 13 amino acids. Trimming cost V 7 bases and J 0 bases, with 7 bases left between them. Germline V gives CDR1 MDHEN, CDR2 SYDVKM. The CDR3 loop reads CASNQNSGNTIYF. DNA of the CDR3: TGTGCCAGCAATCAGAACTCTGGAAACACCATATATTTT.

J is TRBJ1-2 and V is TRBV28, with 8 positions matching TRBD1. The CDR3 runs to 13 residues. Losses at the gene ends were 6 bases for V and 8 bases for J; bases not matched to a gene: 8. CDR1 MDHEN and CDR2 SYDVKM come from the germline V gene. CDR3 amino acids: CASRTGQGHGYTF. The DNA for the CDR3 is TGTGCCAGCAGGACAGGACAGGGCCACGGCTACACCTTC.

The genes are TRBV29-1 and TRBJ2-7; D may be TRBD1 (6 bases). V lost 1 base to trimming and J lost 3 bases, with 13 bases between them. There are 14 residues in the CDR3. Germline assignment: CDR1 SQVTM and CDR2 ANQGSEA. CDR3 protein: CSVEGIQGNYEQYF. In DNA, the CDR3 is TGCAGCGTTGAAGGTATACAGGGTAACTACGAGCAGTACTTC.

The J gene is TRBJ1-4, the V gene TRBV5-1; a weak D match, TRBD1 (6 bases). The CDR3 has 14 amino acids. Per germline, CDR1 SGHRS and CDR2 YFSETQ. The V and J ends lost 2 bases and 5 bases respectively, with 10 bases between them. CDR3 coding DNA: TGCGCCAGCAGCTTTTTCGGACAGAATGAAAAACTGTTTTTT. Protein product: CASSFFGQNEKLFF. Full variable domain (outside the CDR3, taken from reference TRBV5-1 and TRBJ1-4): KAGVTQTPRYLIKTRGQQVTLSCSPISGHRSVSWYQQTPGQGLQFLFEYFSETQRNKGNFPGRFSGRQFSNSRSEMNVSTLELGDSALYLCASSFFGQNEKLFFGSGTQLSVL.

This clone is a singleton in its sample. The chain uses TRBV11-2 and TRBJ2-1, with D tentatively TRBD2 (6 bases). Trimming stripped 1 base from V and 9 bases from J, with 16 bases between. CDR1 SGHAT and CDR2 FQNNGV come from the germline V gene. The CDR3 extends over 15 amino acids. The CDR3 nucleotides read TGTGCCAGCAGCTTAGTAATATCTAGCGCGGGTGAGCAGTTCTTC. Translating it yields CASSLVISSAGEQFF.

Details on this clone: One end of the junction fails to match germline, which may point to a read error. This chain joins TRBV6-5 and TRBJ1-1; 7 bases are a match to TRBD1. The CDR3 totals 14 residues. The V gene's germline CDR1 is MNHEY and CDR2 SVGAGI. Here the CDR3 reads CASNRGSFHTKAFF. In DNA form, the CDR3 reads TGTGCCAGCAACAGGGGCTCTTTCCACACTAAAGCTTTCTTT.

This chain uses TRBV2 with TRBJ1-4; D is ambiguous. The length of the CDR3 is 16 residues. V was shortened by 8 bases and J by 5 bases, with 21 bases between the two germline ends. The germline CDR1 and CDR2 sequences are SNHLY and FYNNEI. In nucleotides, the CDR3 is TGTGCCAGCGGAAGGCAGACATATCGTGGGAATGAAAAACTGTTTTTT. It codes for CASGRQTYRGNEKLFF. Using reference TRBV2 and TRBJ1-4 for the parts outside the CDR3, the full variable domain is EPEVTQTPSHQVTQMGQEVILRCVPISNHLYFYWYRQILGQKVEFLVSFYNNEISEKSEIFDDQFSVERPDGSNFTLKIRSTKLEDSAMYFCASGRQTYRGNEKLFFGSGTQLSVL.

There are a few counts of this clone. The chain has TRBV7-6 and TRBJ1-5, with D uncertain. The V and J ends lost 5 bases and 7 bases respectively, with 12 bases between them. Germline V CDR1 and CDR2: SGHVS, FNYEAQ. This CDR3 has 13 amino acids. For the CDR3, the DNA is TGTGCCAGCAGCCCCTCCGAGGGACAGCCCCAGCATTTT. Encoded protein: CASSPSEGQPQHF.

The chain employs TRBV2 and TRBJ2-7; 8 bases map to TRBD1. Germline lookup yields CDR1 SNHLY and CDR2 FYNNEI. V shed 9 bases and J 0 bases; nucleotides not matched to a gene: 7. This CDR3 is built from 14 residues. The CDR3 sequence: CASSGQGASYEQYF. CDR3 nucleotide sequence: TGTGCCAGTAGCGGACAGGGAGCCTCCTACGAGCAGTACTTC.

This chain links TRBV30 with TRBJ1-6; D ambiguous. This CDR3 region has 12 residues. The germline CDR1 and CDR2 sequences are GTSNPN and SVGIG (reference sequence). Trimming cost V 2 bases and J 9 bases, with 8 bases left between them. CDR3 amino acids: CAWSTGVSPLHF. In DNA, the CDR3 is TGTGCCTGGAGTACCGGGGTTTCACCCCTCCACTTT.

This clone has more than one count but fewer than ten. The CDR3 is CASKGQDTEAFF. In nucleotides, the CDR3 is TGTGCCAGCAAGGGACAGGACACTGAAGCTTTCTTT. The chain employs TRBV7-3 and TRBJ1-1; 8 bases align to TRBD1. After removal of 7 bases from V and 3 bases from J, the junction contained 1 base not matched to a gene. Germline V gene lookup returns CDR1 SGHTA and CDR2 FQGTGA. CDR3 length: 12 amino acids.

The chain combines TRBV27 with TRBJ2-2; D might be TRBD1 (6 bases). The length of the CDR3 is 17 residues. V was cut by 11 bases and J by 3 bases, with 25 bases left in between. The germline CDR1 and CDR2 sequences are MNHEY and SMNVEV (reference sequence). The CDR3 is CALRWAGVSRDTGELFF. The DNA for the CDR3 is TGTGCCCTACGATGGGCAGGGGTCAGTAGGGACACCGGGGAGCTGTTTTTT.